This TCR beta chain comes out of a study of shared clonotypes between healthy human individuals. Using immunoSEQ multiplex PCR, the repertoire was profiled, and TCRdb retains in-frame clones only, with some absent. The sample includes over a million clones, roughly 95% of them seen just once. Regarding this clone: The antigen remains unidentified.

Notes on the study in general: Only a few donors were included, so the genetic and exposure-history diversity represented was limited.

The germline CDR1 and CDR2 sequences are KGHSH and LQKENI. This CDR3 comprises 14 residues. Trimming left V 3 bases short and J 5 bases short, with 13 bases between. The TCR comes from a man in his thirties or forties in good health. The sequencing input was naive CD4+ T cells sorted from blood. The sample's subset: CD45RA+ positively selected. The chain couples TRBV18 to TRBJ1-1; no reliable D call. The CDR3, as DNA: TGTGCCAGCTCACCCCTCCCCCCAGATACTGAAGCTTTCTTT. Translating gives CASSPLPPDTEAFF.